This T cell receptor beta chain derives from a study of cytomegalovirus exposure and HLA in healthy donors. For the study at large: The same platform as the approximately 640 first-cohort repertoires was used for the 100 to 150 validation repertoires, a later analysis reported. Overall study findings and caveats: Reportedly, diagnosis of cytomegalovirus status by the classifier showed high specificity and sensitivity. The authors enumerated 150 to 200 TCR beta chains as linked to cytomegalovirus. There were some public TCRs occurring in many donors, but most TCR sequences were rare.

Germline CDR1 is MNHEY and CDR2 is SMNVEV (reference sequence). Trimming took 9 bases from V and 3 from J; bases not matched to a gene: 4. This CDR3 region has 13 residues. Clones were sequenced by immunoSEQ multiplex PCR, and TCRdb holds only the in-frame ones, with some missing. This table holds more than 55,000 clones, about 96% found once. On this clone: The antigen is undetermined.

The clonotype was recovered from a man younger than 30 in good health and CMV-seronegative. V usage is TRBV27 and J usage is TRBJ2-2; 7 bases are a match to TRBD1. Sequencing was carried out using PBMCs. The CDR3 is CASQTGDTGELFF. CDR3 nucleotide sequence: TGTGCCAGTCAAACAGGGGACACCGGGGAGCTGTTTTTT.